Here is one T cell receptor (beta chain) with its context. The data originate from a study of blood T cell repertoires in COVID-19. This CDR3 is built from 18 residues. Per germline, CDR1 SGHTA and CDR2 FQGNSA. The V and J ends lost 5 bases and 3 bases, in that order; junction bases with no gene match: 14. The protocol was immunoSEQ multiplex PCR, while the TCRdb copy is restricted to in-frame clones and leaves out a portion. The sample records fewer than 250,000 clones, 70% to 90% being singletons. The source is a woman younger than 30 who had recovered from COVID-19. The chain combines TRBV7-2 with TRBJ1-4; TRBD1 matches at 8 bases. The sequencing input was PBMCs or T cells enriched from blood (not recorded which). CDR3 nucleotides: TGTGCCAGCAGCGCAAGGACAGGGAAGGGACGCTCTAATGAAAAACTGTTTTTT. Protein product: CASSARTGKGRSNEKLFF.